The clone carrying this T cell receptor beta chain was picked up a small number of times. As yet, its antigen is unknown. Germline-derived CDR1 and CDR2 are LNHDA and SQIVND (reference sequence). Trimming removed 5 bases at V and 7 bases at J, with 12 bases between. This CDR3 is built from 13 residues. The entry originates in a study of beta chain features in type 1 diabetes. CD45RO/CCR7/CD25/CD127/CD95/CD27 staining was used to isolate CD4+ naive, central memory, regulatory and stem cell-like memory cells by sorting. Every isolated RNA sample was fully reverse transcribed, so sequencing captured expressed TCRB transcripts. Naive, central memory and regulatory T cell samples averaged approximately 3.6 million immunoSEQ reads each. Sequencing was performed with immunoSEQ multiplex PCR; in TCRdb, only in-frame clones are kept and a portion is missing. The data contain some 110,000 clones, around 17% of them singletons.

Study-wide findings and caveats: Shorter TCRB CDR3s, moderately but significantly so, were found in Type 1 diabetes patients in all four CD4+ subsets.

The material sequenced was central memory CD4+ T cells from blood. The sequence derives from a man aged 25 to 45 with type 1 diabetes. This sequence joins TRBV19 and TRBJ2-1; no firm D call. CDR3 coding DNA: TGTGCCAGTAGTTCCTCTGGGGTGAATGAGCAGTTCTTC. As protein: CASSSSGVNEQFF.